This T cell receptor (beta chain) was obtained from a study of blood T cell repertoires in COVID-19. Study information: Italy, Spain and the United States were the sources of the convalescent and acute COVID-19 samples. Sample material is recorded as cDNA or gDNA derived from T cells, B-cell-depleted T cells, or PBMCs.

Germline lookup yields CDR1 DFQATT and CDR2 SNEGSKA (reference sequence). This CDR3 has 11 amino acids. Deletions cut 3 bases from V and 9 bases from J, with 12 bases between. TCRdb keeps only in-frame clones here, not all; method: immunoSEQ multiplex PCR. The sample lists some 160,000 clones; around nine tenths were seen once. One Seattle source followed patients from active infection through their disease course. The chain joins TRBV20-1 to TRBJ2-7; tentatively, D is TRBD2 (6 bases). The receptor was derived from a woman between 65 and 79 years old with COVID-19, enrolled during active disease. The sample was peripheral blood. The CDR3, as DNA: TGCAGTGCTAGGCGGGACTCCGGGCAGTACTTC. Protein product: CSARRDSGQYF.